One and the same sample provided the 23 T cell receptor beta chains below, sequenced in a study of molecular identifiers for immune sequencing clone quantification. One entry per CDR3 protein, called by TCRdb with MiXCR from the PCR reads. The table records 60,000 to 70,000 distinct CDR3 sequences, roughly 20% of them present only once. Sequencing input: naive CD8+ T cells from blood, with Jurkat cell RNA spiked in. Subset of the sample: FACS-sorted CD8+CD4-CCR7+CD45RA+ naive T cells. Receptor source: a human donor in good health. Some libraries in this study had Jurkat cell RNA spiked in.

There are many counts of this clonotype. The chain uses TRBV7-9 and TRBJ2-2; maybe TRBD2 (6 bases). CDR1 is SEHNR, CDR2 FQNEAQ, per germline (reference sequence). This CDR3 has 16 amino acids. Trimming stripped 2 bases from V and 0 bases from J, with 10 bases between. The CDR3, as DNA: TGTGCCAGCAGCTTACCTAGCGCCTCGAACACCGGGGAGCTGTTTTTT. This encodes CASSLPSASNTGELFF. Filled out from reference TRBV7-9 and TRBJ2-2, the complete variable domain reads DTGVSQNPRHKITKRGQNVTFRCDPISEHNRLYWYRQTLGQGPEFLTYFQNEAQLEKSRLLSDRFSAERPKGSFSTLEIQRTEQGDSAMYLCASSLPSASNTGELFFGEGSRLTVL.

This clonotype was seen repeatedly, ten times or more. The chain uses TRBV4-2 and TRBJ2-3; 10 bases align to TRBD2. Germline CDR1 and CDR2: LGHNA and YNFKEQ. J gave up 2 bases and V 1 base, and 12 bases lay outside the gene matches. This CDR3 region has 19 residues. CDR3 nucleotide sequence: TGTGCCAGCAGCCAAGTGATGAGCGGGAGGGCCCCAGACACAGATACGCAGTATTTT. The encoded protein is CASSQVMSGRAPDTDTQYF.

Comments on this clonotype: One junction end disagrees with the germline gene, perhaps due to a read error. This rearrangement joins TRBV9 to TRBJ2-2, with D possibly being TRBD2 (6 bases). CDR1 is SGDLS and CDR2 is YYNGEE in the germline V gene. This CDR3 spans 15 amino acids. The CDR3 is CASSDRLASTRELFF. The CDR3 DNA follows: TGTGCCAGCAGCGACCGTCTAGCGAGCACCAGGGAGCTGTTTTTT.

This clonotype was seen many times. This chain links TRBV19 with TRBJ1-2, with D maybe TRBD1 (6 bases). This CDR3 is built from 15 residues. Trimming left V 3 bases short and J 8 bases short, with 19 bases between. Germline V gene sequence: CDR1 LNHDA, CDR2 SQIVND (reference sequence). DNA of the CDR3: TGTGCCAGTAGTATTCCCTCTGGGGGGCCTGGAGGCTACACCTTC. Translated, it gives CASSIPSGGPGGYTF. Full variable domain (remainder filled in from reference TRBV19 and TRBJ1-2): DGGITQSPKYLFRKEGQNVTLSCEQNLNHDAMYWYRQDPGQGLRLIYYSQIVNDFQKGDIAEGYSVSREKKESFPLTVTSAQKNPTAFYLCASSIPSGGPGGYTFGSGTRLTVV.

This clonotype was seen more than once but under ten times. V gene TRBV7-8 combines with J gene TRBJ1-4, with D possibly being TRBD1 (6 bases). The CDR3 contains 14 residues. Trimming took 2 bases from V and 8 from J, leaving 12 bases between them. Germline V CDR1 and CDR2: SGHVS, FQNEAQ. CDR3 loop: CASSLRGGQEKLFF. CDR3 bases: TGTGCCAGCAGCTTAAGGGGGGGGCAGGAAAAACTGTTTTTT.

This chain joins TRBV13 and TRBJ2-7; 11 positions agree with TRBD2. This CDR3 contains 15 residues. Germline lookup yields CDR1 PRHDT and CDR2 FYEKMQ (reference sequence). The V and J ends lost 0 bases and 4 bases, in that order; junction bases with no gene match: 2. Written as DNA, the CDR3 is TGTGCCAGCAGCTTAGGTGGGACTAGCGGTTACGAGCAGTACTTC. Its translation: CASSLGGTSGYEQYF.

This clonotype was counted ten times or more. The J gene is TRBJ2-5, the V gene TRBV10-3, with TRBD1 matching 9 bases. Germline trimming cut 6 bases from V and 4 bases from J; bases unmatched to any gene: 9. The germline V gene encodes CDR1 ENHRY and CDR2 SYGVKD. CDR3 length: 15 residues. The CDR3 DNA reads as TGTGCCATCAGGCCGGGACAGGGAATAACAGAGACCCAGTACTTC. Its translation is CAIRPGQGITETQYF.

This clonotype has only a few counts. The rearrangement joins TRBV11-2 to TRBJ2-1, with D perhaps being TRBD1 or TRBD2 (5 bases each). V gave up 6 bases and J gave up 5 bases, with 11 bases separating them. CDR3 length equals 13 residues. Looked up from germline, CDR1 is SGHAT and CDR2 is FQNNGV. The CDR3 DNA reads TGTGCCAGCAGGGGGGTAGCAGACAATGAGCAGTTCTTC. Translated: CASRGVADNEQFF.

The sample holds many counts of this clonotype. J is TRBJ1-5 and V is TRBV27; weak D call: TRBD1 (5 bases). Trimming took 1 base from V and 5 from J, leaving 15 bases between them. Per the germline V gene, CDR1 is MNHEY and CDR2 is SMNVEV (reference sequence). The CDR3 totals 16 residues. The CDR3 loop is CASSLYGTLMDQPQHF. For the CDR3, the DNA is TGTGCCAGCAGTTTATACGGGACTTTAATGGATCAGCCCCAGCATTTT.

The CDR3 coding sequence is TGTGCCAGCAGCTTTGTAGCGGGGGGGGCGAATGAGCAGTTCTTC. The encoded protein is CASSFVAGGANEQFF. The chain joins TRBV7-2 to TRBJ2-1; TRBD2 aligns across 11 bases. This CDR3 comprises 15 residues. Unmatched junction bases numbered 5, after V lost 3 bases and J lost 7 bases. CDR1 and CDR2 (germline): SGHTA, FQGNSA. The entire variable domain, with the rest obtained from reference TRBV7-2 and TRBJ2-1, is as follows: GAGVSQSPSNKVTEKGKDVELRCDPISGHTALYWYRQSLGQGLEFLIYFQGNSAPDKSGLPSDRFSAERTGGSVSTLTIQRTQQEDSAVYLCASSFVAGGANEQFFGPGTRLTVL.

This clonotype appeared many times. This chain joins TRBV27 and TRBJ2-5; D gene ambiguous. The germline CDR1 and CDR2 sequences are MNHEY and SMNVEV (reference sequence). Trimming removed 2 bases at V and 5 bases at J, with 15 bases between. The CDR3 is 15 residues long. The CDR3 DNA sequence: TGTGCCAGCAGTTTAATTGGAGCCGGTGGGGAGACCCAGTACTTC. Translated: CASSLIGAGGETQYF.

This clonotype showed up just a few times. The chain combines TRBV27 with TRBJ2-7; D might be TRBD1 (6 bases). Germline V gene data show CDR1 as MNHEY and CDR2 as SMNVEV (reference sequence). Trimming shortened V by 8 bases and J by 1 base, and 12 bases separated the two germline ends. There are 13 residues in the CDR3. CDR3 residues: CASRTANSYEQYF. CDR3 DNA: TGTGCCAGCCGGACAGCTAATTCCTACGAGCAGTACTTC.

On this clonotype itself: This may be a read error: a much more frequent sequence differs by one nucleotide. This sequence joins TRBV11-2 and TRBJ2-7; a weak D match, TRBD2 (6 bases). The CDR3 has 14 residues. The germline V gene has CDR1 SGHAT and CDR2 FQNNGV. The CDR3 DNA follows: TGTGCCGGCAGCTCCGGCTCGGAGGGCTACGAGCAGTACTTC. This encodes CAGSSGSEGYEQYF.

This clonotype was observed many times. V usage is TRBV7-8 and J usage is TRBJ2-3, with 8 nucleotides matching TRBD2. The germline CDR1 and CDR2 sequences are SGHVS and FQNEAQ. This CDR3 has 16 amino acids. V shed 4 bases, J shed 4 bases, and the junction held 10 bases outside the gene matches. CDR3 in DNA: TGTGCCAGCAGCTCCCTGACTAGCGAAACGGCAGATACGCAGTATTTT. Translation gives CASSSLTSETADTQYF.

This chain connects TRBV9 to TRBJ2-5; 7 nucleotides agree with TRBD2. CDR3 size: 13 residues. Germline trimming cut 0 bases from V and 12 bases from J; bases unmatched to any gene: 8. Germline CDR1 and CDR2: SGDLS and YYNGEE. CDR3 DNA: TGTGCCAGCAGCGTAGCGGTAGGGGACTACAAGTACTTC. Its protein is CASSVAVGDYKYF.

This clonotype was observed at least ten times. V and J are TRBV28 and TRBJ2-4, with D perhaps matching TRBD2 (6 bases). V was cut by 7 bases and J by 1 base, with 8 bases left in between. The germline CDR1 and CDR2 sequences are MDHEN and SYDVKM. This CDR3 has 13 residues. The CDR3 reads CASNGGAKNIQYF. The CDR3 DNA reads TGTGCCAGCAATGGGGGGGCCAAAAACATTCAGTACTTC.

This clonotype is medium-sized (0.01 to 0.1%) in the sample. This chain uses TRBV20-1 with TRBJ2-7, with 7 bases fitting TRBD2. The CDR3 runs 15 residues. Germline values: CDR1 DFQATT, CDR2 SNEGSKA (reference sequence). Trimming cost V 6 bases and J 4 bases; bases outside gene matches: 15. DNA for the CDR3: TGCAGTGCCTCAAACTGGCGGGAGAGGGTTTACGAGCAGTACTTC. It is translated as CSASNWRERVYEQYF.

Details on this clonotype: One junction end does not reproduce the germline sequence, and a read error may be involved. The chain couples TRBV7-8 to TRBJ2-2; a possible D gene is TRBD1 (5 bases). The CDR3 contains 17 residues. Germline V gene sequence: CDR1 SGHVS, CDR2 FQNEAQ. CDR3 sequence (DNA): TGTGCCAGCAGATTAGATCACAGGTTTCCGAACACCGGGGAGCTGTTTTTT. Translation: CASRLDHRFPNTGELFF.

The chain joins TRBV28 to TRBJ2-1; perhaps TRBD2 as D (5 bases). With 7 bases removed from V and 10 bases from J, the gap between germline ends came to 11 bases. CDR1 is MDHEN, CDR2 SYDVKM, per germline. The CDR3 totals 11 residues. This chain's CDR3 is CASTIWREQFF. CDR3 nucleotide sequence: TGTGCCAGCACCATCTGGAGGGAGCAGTTCTTC.

This clonotype was observed at least ten times. The gene calls are TRBV15 and TRBJ2-1; no firm D call. CDR3 length equals 13 residues. Per germline, CDR1 LNHNV and CDR2 YYDKDF (reference sequence). V was shortened by 1 base and J by 9 bases, with 10 bases between the two germline ends. The CDR3 DNA reads TGTGCCACCAGCAGAGGTACCCTAGTTGAGCAGTTCTTC. Protein product: CATSRGTLVEQFF.

This clonotype turned up a few times. V is TRBV12-3 or TRBV12-4 and J is TRBJ2-1; the D gene could be TRBD1 or TRBD2 (5 bases each). The CDR3 consists of 14 residues. Trimming removed 6 bases from V and 8 bases from J, with 17 bases in between. The CDR3 loop reads CASRPTGAYDEQFF. CDR3 nucleotide sequence: TGTGCCAGCAGGCCGACCGGGGCATACGATGAGCAGTTCTTC.

This clonotype showed up many times. The chain carries TRBV7-3 and TRBJ2-1; the D gene is possibly TRBD2 (5 bases). CDR3 size: 13 residues. The V gene's germline CDR1 is SGHTA and CDR2 FQGTGA. V was shortened by 2 bases and J by 5 bases, with 7 bases between the two germline ends. The CDR3 DNA is TGTGCCAGCAGCTTAGGACTCGACAATGAGCAGTTCTTC. This gives the protein CASSLGLDNEQFF.

Concerning this clonotype: A junction end diverges from the germline sequence, so it may reflect a read error. V gene TRBV2 combines with J gene TRBJ2-3; D gene unclear. Per germline, CDR1 SNHLY and CDR2 FYNNEI. CDR3 length equals 15 residues. This CDR3 is CASREGPYLTDTQYF. DNA for the CDR3: TGTGCCAGCAGGGAAGGACCATATCTCACAGATACGCAGTATTTT.